The T cell receptor (beta chain) described here comes from a study of T cell repertoires in cytomegalovirus infection. This clonotype has ten or more counts. A single record per CDR3 protein comes from TCRdb applying MiXCR to the reads. The table lists more than 140,000 distinct CDR3 sequences, about 6.5% of them singletons. J lost 5 bases, V lost 10 bases, and 13 bases had no gene match. In germline, CDR1 is LNHDA, CDR2 SQIVND (reference sequence). The CDR3 loop spans 14 amino acids. Material: PBMCs. J is TRBJ2-7 and V is TRBV19, with 8 bases identical to TRBD1. The receptor's source is a human donor in good health (CMV status not recorded). Some clones in this sample may be carry-over from other donors' samples. CDR3 DNA sequence: TGTGCCACCGCCACGACAGGGGAGAGGAACGAGCAGTACTTC. Translation gives CATATTGERNEQYF.